The 8 T cell receptor beta chains below come from one sample, sequenced in a study of blood T cell repertoires in COVID-19 (dated by TCRdb to the early 2020s). The library was generated by the immunoSEQ multiplex PCR assay. This immuneACCESS table, as held by TCRdb, lists in-frame sequences with V and J called but not all clones. Of the missing ones, under half trace to an unresolved V gene in checked studies; the others have no known cause. In this sample the table shows fewer than 350,000 clones, 75% to 90% of which occur a single time. The top ten hold approximately 1.9% of the sample. Input material: PBMCs or T cells enriched from blood (not recorded which). These receptor sequences come from a woman aged 25 to 45 who had been exposed to COVID-19.

The J gene is TRBJ2-7, the V gene TRBV9, with 7 nucleotides matching TRBD2. V gave up 7 bases and J gave up 1 base; unmatched junction bases: 8. CDR1 and CDR2 (germline): SGDLS, YYNGEE. The CDR3 runs to 14 residues. CDR3 loop: CASGRGGSSYEQYF. The CDR3 nucleotides are TGTGCCAGCGGGAGGGGCGGGAGTTCCTACGAGCAGTACTTC.

The sample holds a few counts of this clone. The rearrangement uses TRBV7-9 and TRBJ2-1, with 13 bases identical to TRBD2. J lost 5 bases, V lost 5 bases, and 6 bases had no gene match. This CDR3 has 16 amino acids. CDR1 is SEHNR and CDR2 is FQNEAQ in the germline V gene (reference sequence). In nucleotides, the CDR3 is TGTGCCAGCAGCGCCCCGGGACTAGCGGGAAACAATGAGCAGTTCTTC. Its protein is CASSAPGLAGNNEQFF.

The chain links TRBV19 to TRBJ1-5, with a weak D call TRBD1 (6 bases). V was clipped by 5 bases and J by 5 bases, with 13 bases between them. Looked up from germline, CDR1 is LNHDA and CDR2 is SQIVND (reference sequence). The CDR3 loop spans 14 amino acids. The CDR3 DNA reads as TGTGCCAGTAGTGCGATTCGGACAGATCAGCCCCAGCATTTT. Translating gives CASSAIRTDQPQHF.

This clone has just one count. The CDR3: CASSGTSGPTGELFF. DNA of the CDR3: TGCGCCAGCAGCGGGACTAGCGGGCCCACCGGGGAGCTGTTTTTT. The genes are TRBV5-1 and TRBJ2-2; 12 bases align to TRBD2. J lost 4 bases, V lost 4 bases, and 2 bases had no gene match. The CDR3 is 15 residues long. Germline V lookup: CDR1 SGHRS, CDR2 YFSETQ. Full variable domain (remainder filled in from reference TRBV5-1 and TRBJ2-2): KAGVTQTPRYLIKTRGQQVTLSCSPISGHRSVSWYQQTPGQGLQFLFEYFSETQRNKGNFPGRFSGRQFSNSRSEMNVSTLELGDSALYLCASSGTSGPTGELFFGEGSRLTVL.

The J gene is TRBJ1-1, the V gene TRBV5-1, with 7 bases that match TRBD1. The CDR3 has 16 residues. V dropped 0 bases and J dropped 0; count of bases not matched to a gene: 5. Germline V lookup: CDR1 SGHRS, CDR2 YFSETQ. CDR3 amino acids: CASSLGAGQLNTEAFF. CDR3 in DNA: TGCGCCAGCAGCTTGGGGGCGGGACAGTTGAACACTGAAGCTTTCTTT.

V usage is TRBV19 and J usage is TRBJ1-1, with D uncertain. In germline, CDR1 is LNHDA, CDR2 SQIVND (reference sequence). Trimming took 1 base from V and 2 from J, leaving 8 bases between them. This CDR3 contains 14 residues. Here the CDR3 DNA reads TGTGCCAGTAGTATAGTAAACACCAACACTGAAGCTTTCTTT. Protein sequence: CASSIVNTNTEAFF.

The rearrangement links TRBV10-3 to TRBJ2-7; D perhaps matches TRBD1 (5 bases). The V and J ends lost 11 bases and 3 bases respectively, with 14 bases between them. Germline V gene data show CDR1 as ENHRY and CDR2 as SYGVKD. CDR3 length: 12 residues. The CDR3 DNA sequence: TGTGCCCTTAGTCCGGACAACTACGAGCAGTACTTC. This sequence encodes CALSPDNYEQYF.

This chain connects TRBV30 to TRBJ1-2; no clear D gene. CDR1 is GTSNPN, CDR2 SVGIG, per germline (reference sequence). The CDR3 contains 11 residues. V lost 3 bases, J lost 11 bases, and 13 bases lay in between. CDR3 residues: CAWSLNAAYTF. As DNA, the CDR3 is TGTGCCTGGAGCCTAAATGCAGCGTACACCTTC.